The table lists the clone carrying this T cell receptor beta chain with a few counts. Its antigen is not identified. The data are from a study of T cells in Graves' hyperthyroidism and ophthalmopathy. Study-level points and caveats: With a median lead of roughly 6.2 months before onset, the model predicted ophthalmopathy.

The CDR3 regions of TCR beta were amplified from RNA transcripts. Researchers ran a first-round RT-PCR on the TCR CDR3 using the HTBI primer set. TCRdb itself ran the multiplex PCR reads through MiXCR, one entry per CDR3 protein. The sample yields a few hundred thousand distinct CDR3 sequences, more than 15% seen once. Hyperthyroidism, newly diagnosed and lasting under 2 months, affected patients aged 18 to 65. Not enrolled were patients with uncontrolled infection, other autoimmune disease, pregnancy or lactation. Fresh 10 ml peripheral blood yielded PBMCs. This receptor was taken from a woman in her twenties or thirties with Graves' hyperthyroidism. Sequencing input: blood.

The DNA for the CDR3 is TGTGCCAGCAGCTTCGGGCCCGCAGGTACGCAGTATTTT. Translation gives CASSFGPAGTQYF. This chain connects TRBV13 to TRBJ2-3; no reliable D call. Per germline, CDR1 PRHDT and CDR2 FYEKMQ (reference sequence). The V gene lost 3 bases and the J gene lost 8 bases, with 12 bases spanning the gap. The CDR3 spans 13 residues.